A single sample gave rise to the 27 T cell receptor beta chains below, sequenced in a study of T cell responses to AZD1222 COVID-19 vaccine. The assay was immunoSEQ multiplex PCR, and TCRdb's table has in-frame clones only and misses some. The sample contains 95,000 to 150,000 clones, around 90% of which appear only once. The source material was peripheral blood, sampled on day 0 of AZD1222 vaccination. The receptors stem from an adult in good health.

This sequence joins TRBV4-1 and TRBJ1-1; D not resolved. Germline values: CDR1 MGHRA, CDR2 YSYEKL. V was clipped by 4 bases and J by 4 bases, with 19 bases between them. The CDR3 is 16 amino acids. The CDR3 coding sequence is TGCGCCAGCAGCCCGTGGAGGGAGGGAACGGGCACTGAAGCTTTCTTT. Translated, it gives CASSPWREGTGTEAFF.

This chain joins TRBV3-1 (or the pseudogene TRBV3-2) and TRBJ2-6, with D tentatively TRBD1 (5 bases). Germline-derived CDR1 and CDR2 are LGHDT and YNNKEL (reference sequence). Trimming stripped 0 bases from V and 2 bases from J, with 14 bases between. The CDR3 loop spans 18 amino acids. The CDR3 region is CASSQDTGLLPGANVLTF. CDR3 nucleotide sequence: TGTGCCAGCAGCCAAGATACAGGCCTTCTACCTGGGGCCAACGTCCTGACTTTC.

The chain combines TRBV2 with TRBJ1-2; no definite D call. Germline CDR1 SNHLY, CDR2 FYNNEI. The length of the CDR3 is 12 residues. The V end was cut by 4 bases, the J end by 4 bases, with 7 bases between. Here the CDR3 DNA reads TGTGCCAGCAGTGGACGGGTCTATGGCTACACCTTC. Translating gives CASSGRVYGYTF.

The CDR3 region has the DNA TGTGCCAGTAGTATAGTAGGGTCTTTGAACACTGAAGCTTTCTTT. Translating gives CASSIVGSLNTEAFF. The chain joins TRBV19 to TRBJ1-1, with D hard to call. From germline, CDR1 is LNHDA and CDR2 SQIVND (reference sequence). The CDR3 has 15 residues. Deletions cut 1 base from V and 0 bases from J, with 9 bases between.

This chain connects TRBV5-1 to TRBJ2-1; 12 nucleotides align to TRBD2. Germline lookup yields CDR1 SGHRS and CDR2 YFSETQ. The CDR3 is 17 residues long. Trimming at V came to 4 bases and at J to 0 bases, leaving 5 bases not matched to a gene. The CDR3 spells CASSEGLAGDSYNEQFF. CDR3 bases: TGCGCCAGCAGCGAGGGACTAGCGGGCGACTCCTACAATGAGCAGTTCTTC. Combining the CDR3 with reference TRBV5-1 and TRBJ2-1 gives the whole variable domain KAGVTQTPRYLIKTRGQQVTLSCSPISGHRSVSWYQQTPGQGLQFLFEYFSETQRNKGNFPGRFSGRQFSNSRSEMNVSTLELGDSALYLCASSEGLAGDSYNEQFFGPGTRLTVL.

The chain links TRBV5-5 to TRBJ1-3, with a tentative D call TRBD1 (5 bases). From germline, CDR1 is SGHKS and CDR2 YYEKEE (reference sequence). The CDR3 contains 14 residues. V lost 0 bases and J 4 bases, leaving 8 bases between the germline ends. DNA of the CDR3: TGTGCCAGCAGCTTGGGCAGGGCGGGAAACACCATATATTTT. It codes for CASSLGRAGNTIYF.

This chain uses TRBV6-2 or TRBV6-3 with TRBJ1-2; TRBD1 agrees at 7 bases. Losses at the gene ends were 2 bases for V and 0 bases for J; bases not matched to a gene: 6. Germline V gene data show CDR1 as MNHEY and CDR2 as SVGEGT. The CDR3 extends over 16 amino acids. CDR3 nucleotide sequence: TGTGCCAGCAGTTACCCCGGGACAGCCTCTAACTATGGCTACACCTTC. It yields the protein CASSYPGTASNYGYTF.

J is TRBJ1-2 and V is TRBV18, with D hard to call. Trimming left V 3 bases short and J 1 base short, with 18 bases between. In germline, CDR1 is KGHSH, CDR2 LQKENI. The CDR3 spans 17 residues. The CDR3 protein is CASSPTSGRSFNYGYTF. In DNA, the CDR3 is TGTGCCAGCTCACCCACCTCCGGACGGTCATTTAACTATGGCTACACCTTC. Filled out from reference TRBV18 and TRBJ1-2, the complete variable domain reads NAGVMQNPRHLVRRRGQEARLRCSPMKGHSHVYWYRQLPEEGLKFMVYLQKENIIDESGMPKERFSAEFPKEGPSILRIQQVVRGDSAAYFCASSPTSGRSFNYGYTFGSGTRLTVV.

The sample holds one count of this clone. The chain joins TRBV11-2 to TRBJ1-2; D call uncertain. V was clipped by 2 bases and J by 8 bases, with 12 bases between them. This CDR3 contains 13 residues. Per germline, CDR1 SGHAT and CDR2 FQNNGV. CDR3 DNA: TGTGCCAGCAGCTTAAATTTCGTTGGCGGCTACACCTTC. Its protein is CASSLNFVGGYTF.

This clone has a single count. The chain couples TRBV19 to TRBJ1-5; D is uncertain. The germline CDR1 and CDR2 sequences are LNHDA and SQIVND (reference sequence). The ends were cut back, 1 base at V and 0 bases at J, with 7 bases in the middle. This CDR3 is built from 15 residues. In nucleotides, the CDR3 is TGTGCCAGTAGTATAGGGCGGTTTAGCAATCAGCCCCAGCATTTT. This gives the protein CASSIGRFSNQPQHF.

V gene TRBV19 combines with J gene TRBJ2-1; 8 bases are a match to TRBD2. Germline trimming cut 1 base from V and 6 bases from J; bases unmatched to any gene: 2. The CDR3 sequence is 14 residues long. The V gene's germline CDR1 is LNHDA and CDR2 SQIVND (reference sequence). As DNA, the CDR3 is TGTGCCAGTAGTATAGCGGGAGGGCCCAATGAGCAGTTCTTC. It is translated as CASSIAGGPNEQFF.

V usage is TRBV9 and J usage is TRBJ1-1; 8 bases line up with TRBD1. Germline V gene lookup returns CDR1 SGDLS and CDR2 YYNGEE. CDR3 length: 14 residues. V lost 5 bases, J lost 5 bases, and 8 bases stayed unmatched. The CDR3 DNA reads as TGTGCCAGCAGTCCGGGACAGGCGTGGACTGAAGCTTTCTTT. This codes for CASSPGQAWTEAFF.

This chain uses TRBV5-8 with TRBJ1-4; D gene ambiguous. Looked up from germline, CDR1 is SGHTS and CDR2 is YDEGEE. With 6 bases removed from V and 0 bases from J, the gap between germline ends came to 12 bases. The CDR3 is 15 amino acids. In DNA form, the CDR3 reads TGTGCCAGCACCCAGTTGGGGTCAACTAATGAAAAACTGTTTTTT. The encoded protein is CASTQLGSTNEKLFF.

The chain employs TRBV28 and TRBJ1-2, with D unclear. The CDR3 has 14 amino acids. Trimming shortened V by 2 bases and J by 4 bases, and 11 bases separated the two germline ends. Germline V lookup: CDR1 MDHEN, CDR2 SYDVKM. In DNA form, the CDR3 reads TGTGCCAGCAGTTTAAGGTCCTTAGCCTATGGCTACACCTTC. This translates into CASSLRSLAYGYTF.

This chain joins TRBV19 and TRBJ2-4; TRBD1 might be the D (6 bases). V lost 8 bases and J lost 0, with 17 bases in between. This CDR3 has 16 amino acids. Germline CDR1 and CDR2: LNHDA and SQIVND (reference sequence). CDR3 in DNA: TGTGCCAGTGGGGGCCAGAGGGAAGTAGCCAAAAACATTCAGTACTTC. This gives the protein CASGGQREVAKNIQYF.

The chain employs TRBV19 and TRBJ2-7, with D possibly being TRBD1 (6 bases). Germline CDR1 is LNHDA and CDR2 is SQIVND (reference sequence). Trimming stripped 0 bases from V and 2 bases from J, with 14 bases between. The CDR3 totals 16 residues. The CDR3: CASSIDRQVNTYEQYF. The CDR3 coding sequence is TGTGCCAGTAGTATAGACCGACAGGTGAACACCTACGAGCAGTACTTC.

The chain carries TRBV19 and TRBJ1-5; TRBD1 agrees at 7 bases. J was trimmed by 5 bases and V by 7 bases; bases with no gene match: 11. The CDR3 spans 15 residues. Germline V CDR1 and CDR2: LNHDA, SQIVND (reference sequence). CDR3 region: CASNLDRVSHQPQHF. CDR3 coding DNA: TGTGCCAGTAATTTAGACAGGGTATCGCATCAGCCCCAGCATTTT.

CDR3 residues: CASNLGNEQFF. The DNA for the CDR3 is TGTGCCAGCAATCTAGGGAATGAGCAGTTCTTC. The genes are TRBV7-9 and TRBJ2-1; no clear D. This CDR3 comprises 11 residues. V was cut by 7 bases and J by 7 bases, with 8 bases left in between. Germline lookup yields CDR1 SEHNR and CDR2 FQNEAQ (reference sequence).

This chain uses TRBV18 with TRBJ1-5; D remains ambiguous. The V end was cut by 3 bases, the J end by 9 bases, with 9 bases between. This CDR3 comprises 12 residues. In germline, CDR1 is KGHSH, CDR2 LQKENI. The CDR3 DNA sequence: TGTGCCAGCTCACCCGTCAACTGGCCCCAGCATTTT. This sequence encodes CASSPVNWPQHF.

The chain joins TRBV7-3 to TRBJ1-2; no reliable D call. V dropped 4 bases and J dropped 4 bases, with 10 bases sitting between them. Per the germline V gene, CDR1 is SGHTA and CDR2 is FQGTGA. The CDR3 has 13 amino acids. CDR3 in amino acids: CASSSGRSYGYTF. The CDR3 bases are TGTGCCAGCAGCTCCGGACGGAGCTATGGCTACACCTTC.

V and J are TRBV7-9 and TRBJ1-3; no clear D. The CDR3 runs to 13 residues. Trimming removed 7 bases from V and 3 bases from J, with 10 bases in between. Germline V gene sequence: CDR1 SEHNR, CDR2 FQNEAQ (reference sequence). DNA of the CDR3: TGTGCCAGCACCTTGTCAGGTGGAAACACCATATATTTT. Its protein is CASTLSGGNTIYF.

The genes are TRBV9 and TRBJ1-1, with D possibly matching TRBD1 (5 bases). The CDR3 covers 16 residues. The V end lost 4 bases, the J end lost 0 bases, and 16 bases lay between the germline ends. Germline assignment: CDR1 SGDLS and CDR2 YYNGEE. CDR3 sequence reads: CASSPRPGTLNTEAFF. In nucleotides, the CDR3 is TGTGCCAGCAGCCCGCGCCCCGGGACCCTGAACACTGAAGCTTTCTTT.

As DNA, the CDR3 is TGTGCCAGCAGCCCCCCTGCGGCGAGCGGGGGTGTTGAGCAGTTCTTC. It translates to CASSPPAASGGVEQFF. This chain connects TRBV11-2 to TRBJ2-1, with 8 positions matching TRBD2. Germline V gene sequence: CDR1 SGHAT, CDR2 FQNNGV. This CDR3 has 16 amino acids. Trimming took 5 bases from V and 9 from J; bases not matched to a gene: 15.

The chain joins TRBV2 to TRBJ1-1; tentatively, D is TRBD1 (6 bases). Germline V gene lookup returns CDR1 SNHLY and CDR2 FYNNEI. Trimming cost V 1 base and J 1 base, with 13 bases left between them. The CDR3 covers 16 residues. CDR3 protein: CASSEGRGHGNTEAFF. The CDR3 DNA follows: TGTGCCAGCAGTGAAGGCCGGGGGCATGGGAACACTGAAGCTTTCTTT.

The chain uses TRBV30 and TRBJ1-1; D possibly corresponds to TRBD1 (5 bases). Germline V gene data show CDR1 as GTSNPN and CDR2 as SVGIG (reference sequence). This CDR3 contains 14 residues. V gave up 3 bases and J gave up 4 bases, with 15 bases separating them. The CDR3 loop is CAWRLGGSGTEAFF. The CDR3 bases are TGTGCCTGGAGGCTCGGGGGTAGCGGCACTGAAGCTTTCTTT.

The chain combines TRBV5-1 with TRBJ2-1; D possibly matches TRBD1 or TRBD2 (5 bases each). Trimming shortened V by 1 base and J by 5 bases, and 16 bases separated the two germline ends. Germline CDR1 SGHRS, CDR2 YFSETQ. This CDR3 is 16 amino acids long. The CDR3, as DNA: TGCGCCAGCAGCTTGATCCGGGACCGACTTCACAATGAGCAGTTCTTC. Translating it yields CASSLIRDRLHNEQFF.

The CDR3 here is CASSRRSRGNTSGYHNEQFF. The CDR3 DNA follows: TGTGCCAGCAGCCGCCGGTCCAGGGGGAATACTAGCGGCTACCACAATGAGCAGTTCTTC. This chain connects TRBV7-3 to TRBJ2-1, with D possibly being TRBD2 (8 bases). Germline V CDR1 and CDR2: SGHTA, FQGTGA. Trimming left V 5 bases short and J 5 bases short, with 31 bases between. The CDR3 spans 20 residues.